The 32 T cell receptor beta chains below come from one sample, sequenced in a study of beta chain features in type 1 diabetes. Since all of the isolated RNA was reverse transcribed, expressed TCRB transcripts were what got sequenced. The repertoire was sequenced with immunoSEQ multiplex PCR; TCRdb's copy has only in-frame clones and lacks some. This sample carries about 470,000 clones, approximately 31% of them seen once, and the ten largest clones take around 0.065%. Sequencing input: naive CD4+ T cells from blood. These receptors came from a man aged 18-30 years in good health.

The CDR3: CASSFDRAGDEQFF. DNA of the CDR3: TGCGCCAGCAGCTTTGACAGGGCAGGGGATGAGCAGTTCTTC. The V and J genes are TRBV5-1 and TRBJ2-1, with TRBD1 identical over 7 bases. Germline V gives CDR1 SGHRS, CDR2 YFSETQ. Germline trimming cut 2 bases from V and 8 bases from J; bases unmatched to any gene: 7. CDR3 size: 14 residues.

V gene TRBV7-2 combines with J gene TRBJ2-7; the D call may be TRBD1 or TRBD2 (7 bases each). Germline lookup yields CDR1 SGHTA and CDR2 FQGNSA. V gave up 0 bases and J gave up 2 bases, with 14 bases separating them. This CDR3 has 16 amino acids. The CDR3 region is CASSLAKGAGAYEQYF. CDR3 sequence (DNA): TGTGCCAGCAGCTTAGCAAAGGGGGCGGGAGCCTACGAGCAGTACTTC. Drawing the rest from reference TRBV7-2 and TRBJ2-7, the complete variable domain is GAGVSQSPSNKVTEKGKDVELRCDPISGHTALYWYRQSLGQGLEFLIYFQGNSAPDKSGLPSDRFSAERTGGSVSTLTIQRTQQEDSAVYLCASSLAKGAGAYEQYFGPGTRLTVT.

This clone has just a few counts. The rearrangement links TRBV30 to TRBJ1-1; D ambiguous. Trimming shortened V by 6 bases and J by 4 bases, and 15 bases separated the two germline ends. Germline-derived CDR1 and CDR2 are GTSNPN and SVGIG (reference sequence). The CDR3 runs to 13 residues. CDR3 DNA: TGTGCCTGTTCCATAGAGTTTAGCACTGAAGCTTTCTTT. It specifies CACSIEFSTEAFF.

The chain is built from TRBV4-2 and TRBJ1-5; 8 nucleotides match TRBD1. This CDR3 is built from 14 residues. V shed 6 bases and J 5 bases; nucleotides not matched to a gene: 6. The germline V gene encodes CDR1 LGHNA and CDR2 YNFKEQ. CDR3 in amino acids: CASRRTGSHQPQHF. The CDR3 DNA sequence: TGTGCCAGCAGGCGGACAGGGAGCCATCAGCCCCAGCATTTT.

This chain joins TRBV18 and TRBJ2-7; the match to TRBD1 covers 9 bases. The CDR3 extends over 14 amino acids. Germline V gene sequence: CDR1 KGHSH, CDR2 LQKENI. V dropped 6 bases and J dropped 7; count of bases not matched to a gene: 10. The CDR3 is CASSPGTGRWEQYF. The CDR3 DNA is TGTGCCAGCTCTCCCGGGACAGGGAGGTGGGAGCAGTACTTC.

The V call is TRBV7-2, the J call TRBJ2-3; TRBD2 might be the D (6 bases). V dropped 5 bases and J dropped 0 bases, with 15 bases sitting between them. The CDR3 is 16 residues long. The germline CDR1 and CDR2 sequences are SGHTA and FQGNSA. The CDR3 here is CASSTIGRGSTDTQYF. For the CDR3, the DNA is TGTGCCAGCAGCACAATCGGGCGGGGCAGCACAGATACGCAGTATTTT.

The J gene is TRBJ2-5, the V gene TRBV25-1, with D possibly TRBD1 on 7 matching bases. Trimming removed 6 bases from V and 3 bases from J, with 17 bases in between. Germline loops: CDR1 MGHDK, CDR2 SYGVNS. The CDR3 is 15 amino acids. The CDR3 DNA sequence: TGTGCCAGCAGGATCCCAGGGGGGACAAAAGAGACCCAGTACTTC. Translating it yields CASRIPGGTKETQYF.

This clone was seen a handful of times. For the CDR3, the DNA is TGTGCCTGGAATAAACTAGTGGCAGATACGCAGTATTTT. It translates to CAWNKLVADTQYF. The genes are TRBV30 and TRBJ2-3; D is possibly TRBD2 (5 bases). With 4 bases removed from V and 4 bases from J, the gap between germline ends came to 12 bases. The CDR3 contains 13 residues. In germline, CDR1 is GTSNPN, CDR2 SVGIG (reference sequence).

The chain employs TRBV30 and TRBJ2-7; tentatively, D is TRBD1 or TRBD2 (5 bases each). Germline CDR1 GTSNPN, CDR2 SVGIG (reference sequence). The germline V and J ends were trimmed by 0 bases and 7 bases, with 13 bases remaining between them. This CDR3 spans 13 amino acids. CDR3 sequence reads: CAWSVTGWGEQYF. Here the CDR3 DNA reads TGTGCCTGGAGTGTTACAGGTTGGGGGGAGCAGTACTTC.

This clone appeared once. The V call is TRBV30, the J call TRBJ1-5, with TRBD1 matching 7 bases. CDR1 is GTSNPN, CDR2 SVGIG, per germline (reference sequence). Trimming cost V 1 base and J 9 bases; bases outside gene matches: 6. The CDR3 sequence is 13 residues long. The CDR3 coding sequence is TGTGCCTGGAGTGAGGCAGGGGGGCTGCCCCAGCATTTT. It codes for CAWSEAGGLPQHF.

This clone has more than one count but fewer than ten. The same CDR3 is also encoded by other DNA sequences in this sample. The chain employs TRBV15 and TRBJ2-3; D is unclear. This CDR3 region has 12 residues. Germline-derived CDR1 and CDR2 are LNHNV and YYDKDF (reference sequence). Trimming left V 0 bases short and J 6 bases short, with 4 bases between. The CDR3 sequence is CATSRDADTQYF. CDR3 nucleotides: TGTGCCACCAGCAGAGATGCGGATACGCAGTATTTT. The full variable domain, rest sourced from reference TRBV15 and TRBJ2-3, is DAMVIQNPRYQVTQFGKPVTLSCSQTLNHNVMYWYQQKSSQAPKLLFHYYDKDFNNEADTPDNFQSRRPNTSFCFLDIRSPGLGDTAMYLCATSRDADTQYFGPGTRLTVL.

In this sample, this clone turned up a few times. The chain couples TRBV15 to TRBJ2-5, with TRBD2 matching 9 bases. This CDR3 is 15 amino acids long. After removal of 1 base from V and 5 bases from J, the junction contained 5 bases not matched to a gene. Germline V gene sequence: CDR1 LNHNV, CDR2 YYDKDF (reference sequence). CDR3 DNA: TGTGCCACCAGCAGAGGACTAGCGGTAGGGGAGACCCAGTACTTC. This encodes CATSRGLAVGETQYF.

The chain couples TRBV7-9 to TRBJ1-4, with D hard to call. The CDR3 length is 13 residues. Deletions cut 2 bases from V and 8 bases from J, with 9 bases between. The V gene's germline CDR1 is SEHNR and CDR2 FQNEAQ (reference sequence). The DNA for the CDR3 is TGTGCCAGCAGCTTAATCGGCGCGGAAAAACTGTTTTTT. It yields the protein CASSLIGAEKLFF.

The V gene is TRBV12-5, the J gene TRBJ2-5; unclear D gene. The V end was cut by 5 bases, the J end by 1 base, with 20 bases between. There are 17 residues in the CDR3. The germline V gene encodes CDR1 LGHNT and CDR2 FRNRAP. The CDR3 sequence is CASGVDQTRKSQETQYF. DNA of the CDR3: TGTGCTAGTGGTGTGGACCAAACGCGGAAGAGCCAAGAGACCCAGTACTTC.

V is TRBV28 and J is TRBJ1-5, with TRBD1 as a possible D gene (6 bases). The CDR3 consists of 13 residues. CDR1 is MDHEN, CDR2 SYDVKM, per germline. Trimming shortened V by 6 bases and J by 3 bases, and 9 bases separated the two germline ends. CDR3 protein: CASRGAPNQPQHF. The CDR3 coding sequence is TGTGCCAGCAGGGGGGCTCCCAATCAGCCCCAGCATTTT.

This clone was seen a handful of times. The chain's CDR3 is CSVARRGDQQYF. CDR3 bases: TGCAGCGTTGCCCGGAGAGGCGATCAGCAGTACTTC. The J gene is TRBJ2-7, the V gene TRBV29-1; D is undetermined. The germline V and J ends were trimmed by 4 bases and 8 bases, with 15 bases remaining between them. CDR1 and CDR2 from the germline V gene are SQVTM and ANQGSEA. The CDR3 covers 12 residues.

This clone was seen only a few times. The chain couples TRBV7-3 to TRBJ2-3, with 7 nucleotides matching TRBD2. J gave up 1 base and V 4 bases, and 5 bases lay outside the gene matches. The CDR3 covers 15 residues. The germline gives CDR1 SGHTA, CDR2 FQGTGA. CDR3 coding DNA: TGTGCCAGCAGCTCTATAAGCGGGGGCACAGATACGCAGTATTTT. This encodes CASSSISGGTDTQYF.

This clone came up a few times. The rearrangement joins TRBV5-1 to TRBJ2-3; TRBD2 matches at 7 bases. The germline CDR1 and CDR2 sequences are SGHRS and YFSETQ. V gave up 7 bases and J gave up 1 base; unmatched junction bases: 3. There are 13 residues in the CDR3. This CDR3 is CASLAGGTDTQYF. CDR3 coding DNA: TGCGCCAGCCTCGCGGGGGGCACAGATACGCAGTATTTT.

The rearrangement links TRBV9 to TRBJ1-1, with TRBD1 matching 8 bases. V gave up 0 bases and J gave up 4 bases; unmatched junction bases: 5. The CDR3 covers 15 residues. Looked up from germline, CDR1 is SGDLS and CDR2 is YYNGEE. CDR3 sequence (DNA): TGTGCCAGCAGCGTAGGGACAGGGTCGAGCACTGAAGCTTTCTTT. Translating it yields CASSVGTGSSTEAFF.

The V call is TRBV21-1, the J call TRBJ2-7; TRBD2, as called in the table, went unchecked against the DNA. TRBV21-1 has pseudogene status. The CDR3 is 16 residues long. The CDR3 reads CASSKAGSWFSYEQYF. The CDR3 bases are TGTGCCAGCAGCAAAGCGGGTAGCTGGTTCTCCTACGAGCAGTACTTC.

Points on this clone: The identical CDR3 is also encoded by other nucleotide sequences in the sample. The rearrangement uses TRBV5-1 and TRBJ2-7; 10 bases line up with TRBD2. Germline V lookup: CDR1 SGHRS, CDR2 YFSETQ. The CDR3 is 15 amino acids. The ends lost 4 bases at V and 4 bases at J; junction bases unmatched: 8. The CDR3 loop reads CASSLDPSGSYEQYF. The CDR3 nucleotides are TGCGCCAGCAGCCTGGACCCTAGCGGGAGTTACGAGCAGTACTTC.

The V call is TRBV29-1, the J call TRBJ2-5, with 9 bases fitting TRBD1. The V segment lost 8 bases and the J segment 1 base; nucleotides outside the gene matches: 5. There are 13 residues in the CDR3. Looked up from germline, CDR1 is SQVTM and CDR2 is ANQGSEA. Here the CDR3 reads CSTVTGGQETQYF. In DNA form, the CDR3 reads TGCAGCACGGTGACAGGGGGCCAAGAGACCCAGTACTTC.

The CDR3 coding sequence is TGTGCCAGCAGTGCTGCGGGAGTGGGGTACAATGAGCAGTTCTTC. Translation: CASSAAGVGYNEQFF. The genes are TRBV25-1 and TRBJ2-1; 7 bases line up with TRBD2. The CDR3 loop spans 15 amino acids. The germline CDR1 and CDR2 sequences are MGHDK and SYGVNS. Losses at the gene ends were 4 bases for V and 4 bases for J; bases not matched to a gene: 7.

The CDR3 region has the DNA TGTGCCAGCAGCCATAACCTCCAAGAGACCCAGTACTTC. Translating gives CASSHNLQETQYF. This chain uses TRBV14 with TRBJ2-5; D is ambiguous. The CDR3 loop spans 13 amino acids. Trimming took off 3 bases at V and 1 base at J, with 6 bases between the two ends. CDR1 and CDR2 from the germline V gene are SGHDN and FVKESK.

This clone was seen a handful of times. The V gene is TRBV7-9, the J gene TRBJ2-2; D is undetermined. Trimming shortened V by 6 bases and J by 7 bases, and 9 bases separated the two germline ends. Germline CDR1 SEHNR, CDR2 FQNEAQ (reference sequence). CDR3 size: 12 residues. The CDR3 DNA reads TGTGCCAGCAGATCCTCGGGCGGGGAGCTGTTTTTT. Encoded protein: CASRSSGGELFF. The variable domain in full, completed from reference TRBV7-9 and TRBJ2-2, reads DTGVSQNPRHKITKRGQNVTFRCDPISEHNRLYWYRQTLGQGPEFLTYFQNEAQLEKSRLLSDRFSAERPKGSFSTLEIQRTEQGDSAMYLCASRSSGGELFFGEGSRLTVL.

The table lists this clone with a few counts. This chain joins TRBV15 and TRBJ1-1; D ambiguous. CDR3 length equals 14 residues. Germline V gene lookup returns CDR1 LNHNV and CDR2 YYDKDF (reference sequence). The ends were cut back, 0 bases at V and 0 bases at J, with 5 bases in the middle. The CDR3 spells CATSREGLNTEAFF. CDR3 in DNA: TGTGCCACCAGCAGAGAAGGGTTGAACACTGAAGCTTTCTTT.

This clone was seen only a few times. V usage is TRBV15 and J usage is TRBJ2-1, with unresolved D. The CDR3 length is 12 residues. CDR1 is LNHNV, CDR2 YYDKDF, per germline (reference sequence). V was shortened by 5 bases and J by 8 bases, with 10 bases between the two germline ends. The CDR3 nucleotides are TGTGCCACCAGCCCCCGCTGGGATGAGCAGTTCTTC. This encodes CATSPRWDEQFF.

This chain joins TRBV11-2 and TRBJ2-7; the D is unclear. Looked up from germline, CDR1 is SGHAT and CDR2 is FQNNGV. Trimming stripped 3 bases from V and 3 bases from J, with 12 bases between. CDR3 length equals 14 residues. DNA for the CDR3: TGTGCCAGCAGCTTTAATATCCAGCGCTACGAGCAGTACTTC. Its translation is CASSFNIQRYEQYF.

This clone was counted only a few times. The chain has TRBV29-1 and TRBJ1-1, with 7 bases that match TRBD1. From germline, CDR1 is SQVTM and CDR2 ANQGSEA. This CDR3 is 12 amino acids long. The J segment lost 4 bases and the V segment lost 7 bases, leaving 6 bases of the junction unmatched. CDR3 bases: TGCAGCGGTACGACAGGGTCCACTGAAGCTTTCTTT. Its protein product is CSGTTGSTEAFF. The entire variable domain, with the rest obtained from reference TRBV29-1 and TRBJ1-1, is as follows: SAVISQKPSRDICQRGTSLTIQCQVDSQVTMMFWYRQQPGQSLTLIATANQGSEATYESGFVIDKFPISRPNLTFSTLTVSNMSPEDSSIYLCSGTTGSTEAFFGQGTRLTVV.

V and J are TRBV2 and TRBJ2-1, with 10 bases identical to TRBD1. Germline values: CDR1 SNHLY, CDR2 FYNNEI. V gave up 6 bases and J gave up 8 bases; unmatched junction bases: 10. CDR3 length equals 15 residues. The CDR3 nucleotides are TGTGCCAGCAGCGCAGACAGGGGGCAATTTTATGAGCAGTTCTTC. The encoded protein is CASSADRGQFYEQFF.

The gene calls are TRBV30 and TRBJ1-1; D is ambiguous. The V and J ends lost 7 bases and 4 bases respectively, with 16 bases between them. Germline lookup yields CDR1 GTSNPN and CDR2 SVGIG (reference sequence). This CDR3 region has 13 residues. This CDR3 is CASMLGPATEAFF. The CDR3 DNA reads as TGTGCCTCGATGCTGGGCCCCGCCACTGAAGCTTTCTTT.

The chain combines TRBV29-1 with TRBJ1-2; D is uncertain. Germline V CDR1 and CDR2: SQVTM, ANQGSEA. The length of the CDR3 is 14 residues. The V end lost 0 bases, the J end lost 5 bases, and 13 bases lay between the germline ends. The CDR3 coding sequence is TGCAGCGTTGAAGATAGATACGCTCTTTATGGCTACACCTTC. This encodes CSVEDRYALYGYTF. Supplemented by reference TRBV29-1 and TRBJ1-2, the full variable domain reads SAVISQKPSRDICQRGTSLTIQCQVDSQVTMMFWYRQQPGQSLTLIATANQGSEATYESGFVIDKFPISRPNLTFSTLTVSNMSPEDSSIYLCSVEDRYALYGYTFGSGTRLTVV.